This T cell receptor beta chain was identified in a study of blood T cells in healthy people across ages. The authors ran a second PCR of 7 to 11 cycles using a sample-barcoded 5' primer and a J-beta primer mix. Every cDNA was tagged by a template-switch adaptor with 12 random nucleotides. TCRdb re-called the 5' RACE reads through MiXCR, storing one row per CDR3 protein. The sample consists of 600,000 to 1,000,000 distinct CDR3 sequences, 25% of them appearing once. This clonotype was found once. The same sample was also used in a study of T cells of mothers and their children. From that report: Slightly higher overlap, not significant, was seen in related mother-child pairs than in unrelated pairs.

Sequenced material: blood. The source of this sequence is a boy aged 5-17 years in good health.

The CDR3: CSARKTGGTEAFF. DNA for the CDR3: TGCAGTGCTAGAAAGACAGGGGGTACTGAAGCTTTCTTT. The chain employs TRBV20-1 and TRBJ1-1; 9 bases are a match to TRBD1. Germline V CDR1 and CDR2: DFQATT, SNEGSKA (reference sequence). This CDR3 has 13 amino acids. J was trimmed by 5 bases and V by 2 bases; bases with no gene match: 3.